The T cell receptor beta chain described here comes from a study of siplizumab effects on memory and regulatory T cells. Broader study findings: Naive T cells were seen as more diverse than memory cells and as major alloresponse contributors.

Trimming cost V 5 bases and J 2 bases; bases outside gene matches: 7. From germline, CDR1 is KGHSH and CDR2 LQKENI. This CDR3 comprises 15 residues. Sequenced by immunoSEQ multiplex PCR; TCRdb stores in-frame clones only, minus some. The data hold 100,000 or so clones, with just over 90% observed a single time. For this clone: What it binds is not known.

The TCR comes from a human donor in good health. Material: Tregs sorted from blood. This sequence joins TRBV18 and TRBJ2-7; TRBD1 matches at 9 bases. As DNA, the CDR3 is TGTGCCAGCTCAGGGACAGGGCGGGAAACCTACGAGCAGTACTTC. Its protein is CASSGTGRETYEQYF. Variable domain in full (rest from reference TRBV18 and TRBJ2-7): NAGVMQNPRHLVRRRGQEARLRCSPMKGHSHVYWYRQLPEEGLKFMVYLQKENIIDESGMPKERFSAEFPKEGPSILRIQQVVRGDSAAYFCASSGTGRETYEQYFGPGTRLTVT.